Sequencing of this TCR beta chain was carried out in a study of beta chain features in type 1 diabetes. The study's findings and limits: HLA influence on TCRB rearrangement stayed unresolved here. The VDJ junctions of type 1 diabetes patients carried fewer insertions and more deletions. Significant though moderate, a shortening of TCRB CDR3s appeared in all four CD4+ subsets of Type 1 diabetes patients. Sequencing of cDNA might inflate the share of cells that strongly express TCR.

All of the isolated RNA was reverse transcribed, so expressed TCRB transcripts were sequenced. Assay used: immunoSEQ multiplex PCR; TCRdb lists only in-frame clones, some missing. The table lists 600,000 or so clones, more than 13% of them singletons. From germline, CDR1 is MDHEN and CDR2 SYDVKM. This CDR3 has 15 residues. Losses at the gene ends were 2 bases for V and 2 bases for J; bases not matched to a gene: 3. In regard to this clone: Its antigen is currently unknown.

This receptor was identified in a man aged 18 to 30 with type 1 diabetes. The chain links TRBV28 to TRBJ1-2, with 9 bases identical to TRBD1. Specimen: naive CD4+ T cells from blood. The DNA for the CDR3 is TGTGCCAGCAGTTTAGGGGACAGGGCAAACTATGGCTACACCTTC. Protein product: CASSLGDRANYGYTF.